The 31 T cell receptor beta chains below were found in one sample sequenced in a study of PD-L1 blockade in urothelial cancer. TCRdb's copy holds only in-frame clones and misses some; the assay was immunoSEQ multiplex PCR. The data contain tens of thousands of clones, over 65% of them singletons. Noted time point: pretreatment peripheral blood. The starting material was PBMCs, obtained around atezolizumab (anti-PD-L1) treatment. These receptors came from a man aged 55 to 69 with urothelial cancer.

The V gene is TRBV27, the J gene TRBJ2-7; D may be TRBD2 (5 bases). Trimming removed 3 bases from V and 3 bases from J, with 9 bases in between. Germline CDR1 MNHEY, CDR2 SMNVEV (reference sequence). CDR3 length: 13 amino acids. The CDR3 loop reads CASSFAGDYEQYF. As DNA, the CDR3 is TGTGCCAGCAGTTTTGCCGGGGACTACGAGCAGTACTTC.

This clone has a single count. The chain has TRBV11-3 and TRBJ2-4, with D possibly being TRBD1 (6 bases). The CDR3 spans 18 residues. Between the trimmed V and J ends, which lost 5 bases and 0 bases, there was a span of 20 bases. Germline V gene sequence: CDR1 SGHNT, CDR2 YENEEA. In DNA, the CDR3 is TGTGCCAGCAGCCCCTACACCCCAGGGGCCCTAGCCAAAAACATTCAGTACTTC. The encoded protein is CASSPYTPGALAKNIQYF.

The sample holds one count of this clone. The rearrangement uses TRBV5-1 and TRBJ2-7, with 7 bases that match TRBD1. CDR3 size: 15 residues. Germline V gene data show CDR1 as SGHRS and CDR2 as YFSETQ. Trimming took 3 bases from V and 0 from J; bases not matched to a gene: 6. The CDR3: CASSSWDRSSYEQYF. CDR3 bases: TGCGCCAGCAGCTCTTGGGACAGAAGCTCCTACGAGCAGTACTTC.

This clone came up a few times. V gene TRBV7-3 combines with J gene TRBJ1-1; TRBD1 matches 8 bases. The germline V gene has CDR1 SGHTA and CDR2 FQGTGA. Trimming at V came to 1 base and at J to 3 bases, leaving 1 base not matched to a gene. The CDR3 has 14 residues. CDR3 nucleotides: TGTGCCAGCAGCTTAAGACAGGGGCACACTGAAGCTTTCTTT. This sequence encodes CASSLRQGHTEAFF. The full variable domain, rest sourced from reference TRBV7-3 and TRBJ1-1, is GAGVSQTPSNKVTEKGKYVELRCDPISGHTALYWYRQSLGQGPEFLIYFQGTGAADDSGLPNDRFFAVRPEGSVSTLKIQRTERGDSAVYLCASSLRQGHTEAFFGQGTRLTVV.

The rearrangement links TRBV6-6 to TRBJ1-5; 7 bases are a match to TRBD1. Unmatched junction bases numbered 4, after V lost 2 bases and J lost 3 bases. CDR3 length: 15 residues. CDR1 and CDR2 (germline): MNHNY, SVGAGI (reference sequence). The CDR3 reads CASSYGDRVNQPQHF. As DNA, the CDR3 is TGTGCCAGCAGTTACGGCGACAGGGTCAATCAGCCCCAGCATTTT.

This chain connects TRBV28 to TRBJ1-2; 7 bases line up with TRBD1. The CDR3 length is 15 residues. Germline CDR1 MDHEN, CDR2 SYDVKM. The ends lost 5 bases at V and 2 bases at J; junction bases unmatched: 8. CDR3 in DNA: TGTGCCAGCAGTAAACACGGACAGGACAACTATGGCTACACCTTC. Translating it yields CASSKHGQDNYGYTF.

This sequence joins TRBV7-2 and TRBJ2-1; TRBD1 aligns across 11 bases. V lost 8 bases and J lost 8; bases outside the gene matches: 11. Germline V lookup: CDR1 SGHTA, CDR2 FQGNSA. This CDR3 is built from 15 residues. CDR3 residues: CASVLGQGAYHEQFF. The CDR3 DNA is TGTGCCAGCGTGCTAGGACAGGGGGCATACCATGAGCAGTTCTTC.

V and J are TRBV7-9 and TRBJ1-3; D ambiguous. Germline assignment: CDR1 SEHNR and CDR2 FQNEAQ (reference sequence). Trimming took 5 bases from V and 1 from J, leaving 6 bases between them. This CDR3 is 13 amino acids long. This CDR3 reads CASSRESGNTIYF. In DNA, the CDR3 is TGTGCCAGCAGCCGGGAATCTGGAAACACCATATATTTT. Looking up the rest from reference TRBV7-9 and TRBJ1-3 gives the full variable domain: DTGVSQNPRHKITKRGQNVTFRCDPISEHNRLYWYRQTLGQGPEFLTYFQNEAQLEKSRLLSDRFSAERPKGSFSTLEIQRTEQGDSAMYLCASSRESGNTIYFGEGSWLTVV.

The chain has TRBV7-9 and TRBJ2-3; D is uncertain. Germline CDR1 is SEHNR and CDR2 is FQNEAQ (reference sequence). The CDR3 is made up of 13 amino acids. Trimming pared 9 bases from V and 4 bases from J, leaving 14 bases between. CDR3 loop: CASHWASSDTQYF. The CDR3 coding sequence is TGTGCCAGTCACTGGGCGTCCTCAGATACGCAGTATTTT.

CDR3 sequence reads: CASSLSSTEGQYF. The CDR3 DNA follows: TGTGCCAGCAGCTTAAGCTCCACGGAGGGCCAGTACTTC. J is TRBJ2-5 and V is TRBV7-3; maybe TRBD2 (6 bases). The germline gives CDR1 SGHTA, CDR2 FQGTGA. Trimming stripped 1 base from V and 10 bases from J, with 13 bases between. The CDR3 is 13 amino acids.

CDR3 sequence (DNA): TGTGCCTCGACAGGGAGTCGCACTAATGAAAAACTGTTTTTT. Translated: CASTGSRTNEKLFF. The genes are TRBV30 and TRBJ1-4, with 7 bases fitting TRBD1. With 7 bases clipped from V and 2 bases from J, the junction kept 7 bases outside the gene matches. The CDR3 covers 14 residues. Germline V lookup: CDR1 GTSNPN, CDR2 SVGIG (reference sequence).

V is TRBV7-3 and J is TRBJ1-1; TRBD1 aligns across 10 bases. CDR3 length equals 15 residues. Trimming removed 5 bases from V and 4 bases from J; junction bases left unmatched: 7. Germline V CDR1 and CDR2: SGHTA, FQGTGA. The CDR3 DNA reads TGTGCCAGCAGCCCGAAGACAGGGGGCATCACTGAAGCTTTCTTT. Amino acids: CASSPKTGGITEAFF.

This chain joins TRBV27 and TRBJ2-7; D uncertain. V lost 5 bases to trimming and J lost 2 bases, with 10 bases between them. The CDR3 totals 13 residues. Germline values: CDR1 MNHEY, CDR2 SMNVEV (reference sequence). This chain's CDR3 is CASSPHKPYEQYF. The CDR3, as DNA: TGTGCCAGCAGTCCCCATAAGCCCTACGAGCAGTACTTC.

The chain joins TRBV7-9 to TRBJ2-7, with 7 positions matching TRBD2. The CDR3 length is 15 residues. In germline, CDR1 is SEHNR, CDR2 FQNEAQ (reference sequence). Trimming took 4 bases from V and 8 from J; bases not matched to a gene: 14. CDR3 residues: CASSSVGTTTVKQYF. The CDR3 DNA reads TGTGCCAGCAGCTCGGTTGGGACTACTACGGTAAAGCAGTACTTC.

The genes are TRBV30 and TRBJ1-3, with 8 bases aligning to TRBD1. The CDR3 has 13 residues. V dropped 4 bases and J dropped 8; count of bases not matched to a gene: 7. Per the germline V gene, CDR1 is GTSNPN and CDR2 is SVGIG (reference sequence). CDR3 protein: CAWMTGATDTIYF. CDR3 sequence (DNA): TGTGCCTGGATGACAGGGGCGACGGACACCATATATTTT.

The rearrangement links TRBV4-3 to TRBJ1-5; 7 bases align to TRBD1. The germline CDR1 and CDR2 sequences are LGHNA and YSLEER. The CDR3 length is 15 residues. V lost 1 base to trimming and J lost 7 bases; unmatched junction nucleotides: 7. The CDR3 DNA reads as TGCGCCAGCAGCCAAGTACCGGGACAGCTCCAGCCCCAGCATTTT. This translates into CASSQVPGQLQPQHF.

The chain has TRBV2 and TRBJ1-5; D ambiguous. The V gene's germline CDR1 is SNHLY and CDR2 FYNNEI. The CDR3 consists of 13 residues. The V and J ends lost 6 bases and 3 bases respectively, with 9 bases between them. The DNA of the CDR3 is TGTGCCAGCAGCGCGTCCTACAATCAGCCCCAGCATTTT. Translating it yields CASSASYNQPQHF.

As DNA, the CDR3 is TGTGCCAGCAGTGAGGCAGGCCAGGAAAAGCCCTACAATGAGCAGTTCTTC. Encoded protein: CASSEAGQEKPYNEQFF. The J gene is TRBJ2-1, the V gene TRBV2; D gene uncertain. Germline CDR1 is SNHLY and CDR2 is FYNNEI. CDR3 length: 17 amino acids. Between the trimmed V and J ends, which lost 3 bases and 2 bases, there was a span of 17 bases.

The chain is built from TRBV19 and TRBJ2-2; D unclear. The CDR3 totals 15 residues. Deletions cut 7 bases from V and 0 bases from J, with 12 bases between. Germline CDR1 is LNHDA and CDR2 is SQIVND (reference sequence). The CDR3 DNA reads TGTGCCAGTACCCAGTGGCAGGCGAACACCGGGGAGCTGTTTTTT. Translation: CASTQWQANTGELFF.

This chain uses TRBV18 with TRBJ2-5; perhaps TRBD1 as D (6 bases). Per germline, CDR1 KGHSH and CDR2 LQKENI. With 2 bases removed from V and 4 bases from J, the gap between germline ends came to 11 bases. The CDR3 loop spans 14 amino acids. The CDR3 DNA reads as TGTGCCAGCTCACCAGCAGGGGCCCCAGAGACCCAGTACTTC. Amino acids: CASSPAGAPETQYF. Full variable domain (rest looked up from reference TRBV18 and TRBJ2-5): NAGVMQNPRHLVRRRGQEARLRCSPMKGHSHVYWYRQLPEEGLKFMVYLQKENIIDESGMPKERFSAEFPKEGPSILRIQQVVRGDSAAYFCASSPAGAPETQYFGPGTRLLVL.

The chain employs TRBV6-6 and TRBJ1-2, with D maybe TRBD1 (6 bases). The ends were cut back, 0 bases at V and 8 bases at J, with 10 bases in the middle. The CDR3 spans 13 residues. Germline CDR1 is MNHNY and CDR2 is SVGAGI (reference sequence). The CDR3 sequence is CASSYSNRDGYTF. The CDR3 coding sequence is TGTGCCAGCAGTTACTCGAACAGGGACGGCTACACCTTC.

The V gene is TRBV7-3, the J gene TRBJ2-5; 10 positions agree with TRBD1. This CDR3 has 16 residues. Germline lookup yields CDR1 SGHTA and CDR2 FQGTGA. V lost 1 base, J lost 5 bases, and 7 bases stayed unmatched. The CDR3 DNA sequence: TGTGCCAGCAGCTTAAAGGGACAGGGGTATTACGAGACCCAGTACTTC. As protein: CASSLKGQGYYETQYF.

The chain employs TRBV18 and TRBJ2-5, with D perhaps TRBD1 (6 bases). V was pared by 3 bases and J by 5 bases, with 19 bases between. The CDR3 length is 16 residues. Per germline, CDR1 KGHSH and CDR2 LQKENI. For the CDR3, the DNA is TGTGCCAGCTCACCTATTCCGACAGGCGTCGGGGAGACCCAGTACTTC. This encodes CASSPIPTGVGETQYF.

The DNA for the CDR3 is TGTGCCAGCAGCCAGGACAGGTTAGGGCAGTACTTC. This sequence encodes CASSQDRLGQYF. V and J are TRBV14 and TRBJ2-7; TRBD1 matches 7 bases. The V gene's germline CDR1 is SGHDN and CDR2 FVKESK. Losses at the gene ends were 3 bases for V and 9 bases for J; bases not matched to a gene: 5. The CDR3 loop spans 12 amino acids.

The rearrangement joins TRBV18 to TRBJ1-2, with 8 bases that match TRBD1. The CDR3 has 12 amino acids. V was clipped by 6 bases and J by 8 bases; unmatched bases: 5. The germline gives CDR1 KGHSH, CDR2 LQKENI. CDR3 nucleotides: TGTGCCAGCTCGCCGGGACAGGACGGCTACACCTTC. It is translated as CASSPGQDGYTF.

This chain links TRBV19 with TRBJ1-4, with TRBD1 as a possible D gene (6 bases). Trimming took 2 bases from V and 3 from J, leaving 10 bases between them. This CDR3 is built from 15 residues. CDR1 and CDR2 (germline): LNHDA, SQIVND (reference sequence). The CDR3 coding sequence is TGTGCCAGTAGTATACGGGCAGGGGCTAATGAAAAACTGTTTTTT. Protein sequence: CASSIRAGANEKLFF.

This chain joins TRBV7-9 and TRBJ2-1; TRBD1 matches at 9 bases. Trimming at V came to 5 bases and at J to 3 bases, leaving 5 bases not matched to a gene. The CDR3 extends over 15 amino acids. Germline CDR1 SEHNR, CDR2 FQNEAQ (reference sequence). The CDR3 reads CASSLTGGLYNEQFF. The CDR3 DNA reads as TGTGCCAGCAGCCTCACAGGGGGCCTCTACAATGAGCAGTTCTTC.

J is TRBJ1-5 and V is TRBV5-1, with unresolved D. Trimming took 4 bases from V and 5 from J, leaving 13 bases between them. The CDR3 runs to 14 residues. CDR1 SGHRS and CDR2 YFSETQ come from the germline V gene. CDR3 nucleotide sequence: TGCGCCAGCAGCGCCGGGTCCGGCGATCAGCCCCAGCATTTT. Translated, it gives CASSAGSGDQPQHF. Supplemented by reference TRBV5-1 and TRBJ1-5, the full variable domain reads KAGVTQTPRYLIKTRGQQVTLSCSPISGHRSVSWYQQTPGQGLQFLFEYFSETQRNKGNFPGRFSGRQFSNSRSEMNVSTLELGDSALYLCASSAGSGDQPQHFGDGTRLSIL.

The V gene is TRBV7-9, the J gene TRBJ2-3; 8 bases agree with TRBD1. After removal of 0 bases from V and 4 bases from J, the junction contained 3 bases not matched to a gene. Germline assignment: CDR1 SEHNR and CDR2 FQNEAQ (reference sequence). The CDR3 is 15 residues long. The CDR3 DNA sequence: TGTGCCAGCAGCTTAGCCAGGGGGCGCCCAGATACGCAGTATTTT. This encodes CASSLARGRPDTQYF.

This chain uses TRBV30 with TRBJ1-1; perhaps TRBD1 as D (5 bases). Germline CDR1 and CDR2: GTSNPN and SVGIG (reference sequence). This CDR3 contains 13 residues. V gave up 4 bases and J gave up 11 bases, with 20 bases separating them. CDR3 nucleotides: TGTGCCTGGATCGGGACGGTTCGAGGAGGGGCTTTCTTT. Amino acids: CAWIGTVRGGAFF.

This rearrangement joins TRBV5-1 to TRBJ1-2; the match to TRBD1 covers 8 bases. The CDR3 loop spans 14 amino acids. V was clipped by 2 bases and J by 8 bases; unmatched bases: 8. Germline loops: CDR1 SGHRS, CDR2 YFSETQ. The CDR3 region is CASSLGQGAYGYTF. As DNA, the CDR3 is TGCGCCAGCAGCTTAGGCCAGGGGGCGTACGGCTACACCTTC.